These 5 T cell receptor beta chains were all obtained from the same sample, sequenced in a study of cytomegalovirus exposure and HLA in healthy donors. It was with 60 Vbeta and 13 Jbeta primers that the PCR ran. Using immunoSEQ multiplex PCR, the repertoire was profiled, and TCRdb retains in-frame clones only, with some absent. This sample yields 100,000 to 150,000 clones, of which roughly 68% are seen a single time; 4% to 4.5% belongs to the top ten. The sample taken for sequencing was PBMCs. These receptors originate from a woman in her 50s in good health and CMV-seropositive.

This clone appeared a few times. CDR3 DNA sequence: TGTGCCAGCAGGGGACGAAGGACAGGGCAGGGGGGGATATACAATGAGCAGTTCTTC. It yields the protein CASRGRRTGQGGIYNEQFF. This rearrangement joins TRBV2 to TRBJ2-1; D might be TRBD1 (8 bases). Trimming pared 6 bases from V and 4 bases from J, leaving 28 bases between. Germline assignment: CDR1 SNHLY and CDR2 FYNNEI. CDR3 length: 19 residues.

The CDR3 region is CASSENLNYGYTF. The CDR3 bases are TGTGCCAGCAGTGAAAATTTAAACTATGGCTACACCTTC. The V and J genes are TRBV2 and TRBJ1-2; D is ambiguous. V shed 2 bases and J shed 2 bases, with 6 bases lying between them. Per germline, CDR1 SNHLY and CDR2 FYNNEI. The CDR3 consists of 13 residues.

In its sample, this clone was seen a few times. This chain uses TRBV19 with TRBJ2-7, with D perhaps matching TRBD1 (6 bases). The V gene's germline CDR1 is LNHDA and CDR2 SQIVND (reference sequence). Trimming left V 7 bases short and J 0 bases short, with 16 bases between. The length of the CDR3 is 15 residues. CDR3 DNA sequence: TGTGCCAGTAAACTCCGGGACACCGACTCCTACGAGCAGTACTTC. Its translation: CASKLRDTDSYEQYF.

This chain links TRBV5-1 with TRBJ2-5; 9 nucleotides match TRBD2. CDR3 length: 14 residues. The germline CDR1 and CDR2 sequences are SGHRS and YFSETQ. V trimming: 2 bases; J trimming: 2 bases; junction bases outside the gene matches: 1. The CDR3 bases are TGCGCCAGCAGCTTAACTAGCGGGCAAGAGACCCAGTACTTC. The encoded protein is CASSLTSGQETQYF.

The rearrangement uses TRBV19 and TRBJ1-1, with 8 bases that match TRBD1. V gave up 4 bases and J gave up 8 bases; unmatched junction bases: 3. This CDR3 contains 12 residues. The V gene's germline CDR1 is LNHDA and CDR2 SQIVND (reference sequence). As DNA, the CDR3 is TGTGCCAGTAGTAAGGACAGGGCGGAAGCTTTCTTT. This sequence encodes CASSKDRAEAFF.